This T cell receptor (beta chain) comes out of a study of tumor-infiltrating lymphocytes in primary liver carcinoma. The study's findings and limits: Overlap between tumor regions exceeded overlap of tumor with adjacent tissue or blood.

For this clonotype: Antigen unknown. One end of the junction does not line up with germline, which may come from a read error.

Germline CDR1 reads LGHNT; CDR2 reads FRNRAP. The CDR3 sequence is 14 residues long. Investigators took RNA and DNA out together from roughly 21-30 mg of unsorted bulk tissue. The cohort consisted of patients whose primary liver carcinoma was surgically resected. No treatment had been given to the patients, who were chronically infected with HBV. Total RNA (about 500 ng) served as template for TCR beta cDNA synthesis primed by a constant-region primer. Libraries covering TCR beta were generated through three nested multiplex PCR rounds (using a slightly modified ARM-PCR). The first two PCR rounds, roughly 10 cycles each, used TRBV1-TRBV30 forward primers and a C-beta reverse primer. TCRdb fed the multiplex PCR reads into MiXCR, producing one record per CDR3 protein. The sample holds approximately 46,000 distinct CDR3 sequences, roughly 73% seen once.

This clonotype originated in a woman in her twenties or thirties with primary liver carcinoma and hepatitis B virus infection. The sample taken for sequencing was tumor-adjacent normal liver tissue. V gene TRBV12-5 combines with J gene TRBJ1-3, with D possibly matching TRBD1 (5 bases). The CDR3: CANSGGISRNTIYF. The CDR3 DNA reads as TGTGCTAATAGTGGGGGAATCTCTAGAAACACCATATATTTT.